This T cell receptor (beta chain) was recorded in a study of cytomegalovirus exposure and HLA in healthy donors. Study-level information: There were 100 million to 130 million unique TCR beta sequences, drawn from roughly 200 million T cells, in an earlier analysis. Findings of the study overall: In a later analysis, TCR association rates varied by HLA locus: DRB1 most, HLA-C fewest. Roughly even sequencing depth across donors was the assumption behind the presence/absence analyses.

Unmatched junction bases numbered 5, after V lost 8 bases and J lost 1 base. CDR1 MGHDK and CDR2 SYGVNS come from the germline V gene. CDR3 length: 14 residues. This cohort consisted of healthy bone marrow donors. As concerns this clone: The antigen is undetermined.

PCR amplification relied on 60 Vbeta primers (plus 13 Jbeta primers). Only in-frame clones appear in the TCRdb table, and some are missing; sequencing was by immunoSEQ multiplex PCR. With about 50,000 clones in the sample, the ten largest clones hold 9.5% to 15%. This chain uses TRBV25-1 with TRBJ1-5; 7 nucleotides agree with TRBD1. Sequenced input: PBMCs. The clonotype originates from a man between 18 and 29 years old in good health and CMV-seropositive. The CDR3 protein is CASSTTGSNQPQHF. The CDR3 bases are TGTGCCAGCTCGACGACAGGGAGCAATCAGCCCCAGCATTTT.